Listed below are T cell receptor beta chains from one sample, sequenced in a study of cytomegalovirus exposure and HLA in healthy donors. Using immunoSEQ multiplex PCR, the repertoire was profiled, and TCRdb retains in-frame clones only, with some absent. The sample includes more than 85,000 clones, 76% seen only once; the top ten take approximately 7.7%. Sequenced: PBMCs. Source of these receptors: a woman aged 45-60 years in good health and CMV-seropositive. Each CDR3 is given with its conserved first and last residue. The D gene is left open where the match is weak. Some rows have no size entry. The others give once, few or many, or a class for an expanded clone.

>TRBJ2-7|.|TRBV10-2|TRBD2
TGCGCCAGCAGTGACGGGGGGGCCTACGAGCAGTACTTC
CASSDGGAYEQYF
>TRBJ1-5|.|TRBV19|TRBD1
TGTGCCAGTCGCCTGAGGGGGCCCAATCAGCCCCAGCATTTT
CASRLRGPNQPQHF
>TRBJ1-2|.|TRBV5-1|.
TGCGCCAGCAGCTTGGTTTCGGCCAGGGCCAATTTTAACTATGGCTACACCTTC
CASSLVSARANFNYGYTF
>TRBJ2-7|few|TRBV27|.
TGTGCCAGCAGTAGAAGACAGCCGACCTCCTACGAGCAGTACTTC
CASSRRQPTSYEQYF
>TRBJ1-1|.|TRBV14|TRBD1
TGTGCCAGCAGCCAAGTGGGACAGTTTATAGCTGAAGCTTTCTTT
CASSQVGQFIAEAFF
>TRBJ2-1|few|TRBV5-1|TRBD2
TGCGCCAGCAGCTTGAGTCTAGCGGGAGCCAATGAGCAGTTCTTC
CASSLSLAGANEQFF
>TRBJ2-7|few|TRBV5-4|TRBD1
TGTGCCAGCAGCCTTGGGACAGTTTCCTACGAGCAGTACTTC
CASSLGTVSYEQYF
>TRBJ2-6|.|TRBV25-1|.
TGTGCCAGCAGTGAATCGTTGGGTGGGGCCAACGGCCTGACTTTC
CASSESLGGANGLTF
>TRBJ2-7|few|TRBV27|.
TGTGCCACCGCGGTTGGGAAGGGGGAGCAGTACTTC
CATAVGKGEQYF
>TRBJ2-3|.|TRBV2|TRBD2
TGTGCCAGCAGTGAAAGAGCGGGGGGGTTGACAGATACGCAGTATTTT
CASSERAGGLTDTQYF
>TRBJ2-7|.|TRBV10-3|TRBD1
TGTGCCATCAGTGAGACAGGGGGTCCCTACGAGCAGTACTTC
CAISETGGPYEQYF
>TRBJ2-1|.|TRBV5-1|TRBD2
TGCGCCAGCAGCCCTAGCGGGGGGGCTTCCAATGAGCAGTTCTTC
CASSPSGGASNEQFF
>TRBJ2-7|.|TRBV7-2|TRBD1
TGTGCCAGCAGCTTTAACAGGGGGCCAGGCGAGCAGTACTTC
CASSFNRGPGEQYF
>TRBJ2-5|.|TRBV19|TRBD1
TGTGCCAGTAGTACGACAGGGGGCCAAGAGACCCAGTACTTC
CASSTTGGQETQYF
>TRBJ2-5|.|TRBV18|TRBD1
TGTGCCAGCACCCAGGGGGAGCGGGAGACCCAGTACTTC
CASTQGERETQYF
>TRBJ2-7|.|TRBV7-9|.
TGTGCCAGCAGCTTAGTAGCGGCCGGCGAGCAGTACTTC
CASSLVAAGEQYF
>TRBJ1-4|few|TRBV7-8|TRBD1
TGTGCCAGCAGCTACCTGGGACAGGGAAGAGAAAAACTGTTTTTT
CASSYLGQGREKLFF
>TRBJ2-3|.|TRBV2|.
TGTGCCAGCAGGACCGGAGCGGGCTACACAGATACGCAGTATTTT
CASRTGAGYTDTQYF
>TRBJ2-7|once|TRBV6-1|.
TGTGCCAGCAGCGCACCAGCAGGACAGACCTACGAGCAGTACTTC
CASSAPAGQTYEQYF
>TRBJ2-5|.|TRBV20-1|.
TGCAGTGCTTACAGGGAAGAGACCCAGTACTTC
CSAYREETQYF
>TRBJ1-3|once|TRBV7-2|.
TGTGCCAGCAGCTTAGGATGGGGCAACACCATATATTTT
CASSLGWGNTIYF
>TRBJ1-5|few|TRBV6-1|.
TGTGCCAGCAGTGAAGGGACCTTACAGGGTCAGCCCCAGCATTTT
CASSEGTLQGQPQHF
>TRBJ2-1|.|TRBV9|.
TGTGCCAGCAGCGGCCAGGGGAATGAGCAGTTCTTC
CASSGQGNEQFF
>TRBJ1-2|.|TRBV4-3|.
TGCGCCAGCAGCCAAGAATCACAGGGCACCTATGGCTACACCTTC
CASSQESQGTYGYTF
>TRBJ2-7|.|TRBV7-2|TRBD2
TGTGCCAGCAGCCAGACGGGAGGCTACGAGCAGTACTTC
CASSQTGGYEQYF
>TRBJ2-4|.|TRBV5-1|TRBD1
TGCGCCAGCAGCTTCCGGGACAGGGACGACATTCAGTACTTC
CASSFRDRDDIQYF
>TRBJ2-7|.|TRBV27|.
TGTGCCAGCACCCAGACCAGGGACGAGCAGTACTTC
CASTQTRDEQYF
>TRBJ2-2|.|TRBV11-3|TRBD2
TGTGCCAGCAGCCCGGCCGGGGGGGCGAACACCGGGGAGCTGTTTTTT
CASSPAGGANTGELFF
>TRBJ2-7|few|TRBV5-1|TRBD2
TGCGCCAGCAGCTTCAGTTACGGGACTAGTCGCGAGCAGTACTTC
CASSFSYGTSREQYF
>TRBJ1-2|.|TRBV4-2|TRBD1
TGTGCCAGCAGCCGCCCAACAGGGGGCGGCTATGGCTACACCTTC
CASSRPTGGGYGYTF
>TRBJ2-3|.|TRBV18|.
TGTGCCAGCTCACCACCTTCCGTAGATACGCAGTATTTT
CASSPPSVDTQYF
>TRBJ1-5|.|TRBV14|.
TGTGCCAGCAGCCAAGAAAGGGGAAGAGAAAGCAATCAGCCCCAGCATTTT
CASSQERGRESNQPQHF
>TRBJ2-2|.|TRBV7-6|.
TGTGCCAGCAGCTTATCAGGGGCGGGGGAGCTGTTTTTT
CASSLSGAGELFF
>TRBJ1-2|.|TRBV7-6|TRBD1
TGTGCCAGCAGCCCGACAGGGGGGCTCTATGGCTACACCTTC
CASSPTGGLYGYTF
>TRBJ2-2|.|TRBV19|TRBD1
TGTGCCAGTAGTTCACAGGGGGCGGGCACCGGGGAGCTGTTTTTT
CASSSQGAGTGELFF
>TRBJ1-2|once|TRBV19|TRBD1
TGTGCCAGTAGTAACCCAGGGGGATTCGGTGGCTACACCTTC
CASSNPGGFGGYTF
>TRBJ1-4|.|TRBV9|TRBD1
TGTGCCAGCAGTCTGACAGGGGTAAATGAAAAACTGTTTTTT
CASSLTGVNEKLFF
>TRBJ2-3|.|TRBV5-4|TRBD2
TGTGCCAGCAGCTTGGTGGTTGCGGGGGGTCATTCGGATACGCAGTATTTT
CASSLVVAGGHSDTQYF
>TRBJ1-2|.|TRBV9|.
TGTGCCAGCAGCGCTTCCTCAGGGGTTAACTATGGCTACACCTTC
CASSASSGVNYGYTF
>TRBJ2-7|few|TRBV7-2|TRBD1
TGTGCCAGCAGCTTAGACCCGGGACAGGGGTACGAGCAGTACTTC
CASSLDPGQGYEQYF
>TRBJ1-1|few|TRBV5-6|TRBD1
TGTGCCAGCAGCGATGGGACAGCTCAAGCTTTCTTT
CASSDGTAQAFF
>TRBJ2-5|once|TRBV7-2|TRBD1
TGTGCCAGCAGCAGAAACAGGGGGGAGACCCAGTACTTC
CASSRNRGETQYF
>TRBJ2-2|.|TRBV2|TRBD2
TGTGCCAGCAGCGAAGGACTAGTAAGCACCGGGGAGCTGTTTTTT
CASSEGLVSTGELFF
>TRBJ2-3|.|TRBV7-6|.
TGTGCCAGCAGCTCATCCCTAAGCGGCACAGATACGCAGTATTTT
CASSSSLSGTDTQYF
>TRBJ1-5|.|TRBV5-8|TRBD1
TGTGCCAGCAGCCCCGACAGGGTTGGTGGCAATCAGCCCCAGCATTTT
CASSPDRVGGNQPQHF
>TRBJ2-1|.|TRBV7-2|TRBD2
TGTGCCAGCAGCTTAATAAGAGCGGGAGGGCCGGGTGAGGATGAGCAGTTCTTC
CASSLIRAGGPGEDEQFF
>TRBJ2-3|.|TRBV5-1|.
TGCGCCAGCAGCTTGGTGCCCCGCGGAGATACGCAGTATTTT
CASSLVPRGDTQYF
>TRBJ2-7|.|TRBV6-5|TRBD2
TGTGCCAGCAGTTACTCGAGTACTAGCGGGATCTACGAGCAGTACTTC
CASSYSSTSGIYEQYF
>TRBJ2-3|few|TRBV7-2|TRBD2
TGTGCCAGCCTCGTGGGGGGGTACCCAGATACGCAGTATTTT
CASLVGGYPDTQYF